What follows are 31 T cell receptor beta chains derived from one specimen sequenced in a study of cytomegalovirus exposure and HLA in healthy donors. Researchers ran the PCR with 60 Vbeta and 13 Jbeta primers. The data were produced by immunoSEQ multiplex PCR, yet TCRdb's version contains in-frame clones alone and is incomplete. The sample includes some 150,000 clones, 77% of them seen just once. The sequenced sample was PBMCs. These receptors were collected from a young man in good health and CMV-seropositive.

The J gene is TRBJ2-2, the V gene TRBV4-3; 7 bases are a match to TRBD2. CDR1 is LGHNA and CDR2 is YSLEER in the germline V gene. V was pared by 4 bases and J by 7 bases, with 6 bases of the junction left unmatched. The CDR3 is made up of 14 amino acids. The DNA of the CDR3 is TGCGCCAGCAGCCCCTGGGGAGGGAACGGGGAGCTGTTTTTT. It translates to CASSPWGGNGELFF.

This chain connects TRBV29-1 to TRBJ2-3, with 11 bases fitting TRBD2. Trimming removed 6 bases from V and 3 bases from J; junction bases left unmatched: 5. Germline CDR1 and CDR2: SQVTM and ANQGSEA. CDR3 length equals 14 residues. CDR3 sequence: CSVPLAGGTDTQYF. CDR3 nucleotides: TGCAGCGTCCCTCTAGCGGGGGGAACAGATACGCAGTATTTT.

J is TRBJ1-2 and V is TRBV29-1, with 7 bases aligning to TRBD1. The germline gives CDR1 SQVTM, CDR2 ANQGSEA. There are 11 residues in the CDR3. The V segment lost 6 bases and the J segment 8 bases; nucleotides outside the gene matches: 6. DNA of the CDR3: TGCAGCGTAACAGGGGTTAACGGCTACACCTTC. Amino acids: CSVTGVNGYTF.

The rearrangement joins TRBV2 to TRBJ2-7; no firm D call. Trimming removed 4 bases from V and 3 bases from J, with 7 bases in between. This CDR3 spans 12 amino acids. The germline V gene has CDR1 SNHLY and CDR2 FYNNEI. CDR3 amino acids: CASSGGNYEQYF. The CDR3 DNA reads as TGTGCCAGCAGTGGCGGAAACTACGAGCAGTACTTC.

This rearrangement joins TRBV5-5 to TRBJ1-1, with TRBD1 as a possible D gene (5 bases). The V and J ends lost 4 bases and 2 bases respectively, with 9 bases between them. Looked up from germline, CDR1 is SGHKS and CDR2 is YYEKEE (reference sequence). The CDR3 extends over 13 amino acids. This CDR3 reads CASSPGTNTEAFF. CDR3 sequence (DNA): TGTGCCAGCAGCCCCGGGACTAACACTGAAGCTTTCTTT.

The rearrangement joins TRBV11-2 to TRBJ1-4; perhaps TRBD1 as D (6 bases). The V end lost 4 bases, the J end lost 8 bases, and 20 bases lay between the germline ends. The CDR3 has 16 residues. Germline V CDR1 and CDR2: SGHAT, FQNNGV. The chain's CDR3 is CASSSPRGAVREKLFF. DNA of the CDR3: TGTGCCAGCAGCTCCCCCCGGGGGGCAGTACGGGAAAAACTGTTTTTT.

V gene TRBV5-1 combines with J gene TRBJ1-6; D may be TRBD1 (6 bases). The germline V gene has CDR1 SGHRS and CDR2 YFSETQ. The ends were cut back, 7 bases at V and 7 bases at J, with 15 bases in the middle. There are 14 residues in the CDR3. Here the CDR3 reads CASASGERNSPLHF. DNA of the CDR3: TGCGCCAGCGCGTCAGGGGAAAGGAATTCACCCCTCCACTTT. Supplemented by reference TRBV5-1 and TRBJ1-6, the full variable domain reads KAGVTQTPRYLIKTRGQQVTLSCSPISGHRSVSWYQQTPGQGLQFLFEYFSETQRNKGNFPGRFSGRQFSNSRSEMNVSTLELGDSALYLCASASGERNSPLHFGNGTRLTVT.

The chain combines TRBV5-1 with TRBJ1-5; 11 positions match TRBD1. CDR3 size: 15 residues. V was pared by 4 bases and J by 5 bases, with 5 bases of the junction left unmatched. Germline V gives CDR1 SGHRS, CDR2 YFSETQ. This chain's CDR3 is CASSGGDRGDQPQHF. CDR3 DNA: TGCGCCAGCAGCGGGGGGGACAGGGGGGATCAGCCCCAGCATTTT.

J is TRBJ2-1 and V is TRBV11-2; maybe TRBD2 (6 bases). Germline V CDR1 and CDR2: SGHAT, FQNNGV. Trimming left V 4 bases short and J 3 bases short, with 10 bases between. CDR3 length equals 14 residues. Here the CDR3 reads CASSWDFGYNEQFF. CDR3 coding DNA: TGTGCCAGCAGCTGGGACTTCGGCTACAATGAGCAGTTCTTC.

The V gene is TRBV11-2, the J gene TRBJ2-7; D may be TRBD2 (5 bases). V was pared by 1 base and J by 4 bases, with 11 bases between. The germline gives CDR1 SGHAT, CDR2 FQNNGV. The CDR3 is 14 amino acids. CDR3 bases: TGTGCCAGCAGCTTAGCTGTCGGGGATTACGAGCAGTACTTC. It codes for CASSLAVGDYEQYF. The full variable domain, its missing parts supplied by reference TRBV11-2 and TRBJ2-7, is EAGVAQSPRYKIIEKRQSVAFWCNPISGHATLYWYQQILGQGPKLLIQFQNNGVVDDSQLPKDRFSAERLKGVDSTLKIQPAKLEDSAVYLCASSLAVGDYEQYFGPGTRLTVT.

V and J are TRBV29-1 and TRBJ2-7; 13 bases map to TRBD2. Germline assignment: CDR1 SQVTM and CDR2 ANQGSEA. The V and J ends lost 4 bases and 4 bases, in that order; junction bases with no gene match: 4. CDR3 length: 14 amino acids. In DNA, the CDR3 is TGCAGCGTTGGACTAGCGGGGGGCGTTTACGAGCAGTACTTC. Residues: CSVGLAGGVYEQYF.

The CDR3 region has the DNA TGTGCCAGGGTCGGAGGGGGAGGGGAGACCCAGTACTTC. This translates into CARVGGGGETQYF. The chain uses TRBV7-3 and TRBJ2-5; D is perhaps TRBD2 (7 bases). V gave up 9 bases and J gave up 5 bases, with 16 bases separating them. The V gene's germline CDR1 is SGHTA and CDR2 FQGTGA. The CDR3 runs 13 residues.

This chain uses TRBV2 with TRBJ2-2, with D possibly TRBD2 on 5 matching bases. CDR1 and CDR2 from the germline V gene are SNHLY and FYNNEI. This CDR3 is built from 13 residues. Trimming stripped 6 bases from V and 6 bases from J, with 11 bases between. The CDR3 nucleotides read TGTGCCAGCAGCGGGGAGAGTGCCGGGGAGCTGTTTTTT. Translating it yields CASSGESAGELFF.

The J gene is TRBJ1-2, the V gene TRBV29-1; 8 bases are a match to TRBD1. CDR3 size: 16 residues. Germline trimming cut 6 bases from V and 0 bases from J; bases unmatched to any gene: 12. The germline gives CDR1 SQVTM, CDR2 ANQGSEA. The CDR3 sequence: CSVYDRGDLSNYGYTF. Here the CDR3 DNA reads TGCAGCGTCTACGACAGGGGCGACCTATCTAACTATGGCTACACCTTC.

This chain connects TRBV27 to TRBJ2-3; TRBD2 matches at 10 bases. Trimming took 7 bases from V and 1 from J; bases not matched to a gene: 5. CDR3 length: 15 residues. Germline V CDR1 and CDR2: MNHEY, SMNVEV (reference sequence). The CDR3 sequence is CASISGTSGTDTQYF. CDR3 in DNA: TGTGCCAGCATTTCGGGGACTAGCGGCACAGATACGCAGTATTTT.

The rearrangement joins TRBV29-1 to TRBJ2-2; tentative D call: TRBD1 (7 bases). The CDR3 has 15 residues. CDR1 SQVTM and CDR2 ANQGSEA come from the germline V gene. The V and J ends lost 1 base and 4 bases respectively, with 13 bases between them. The CDR3 region has the DNA TGCAGCGTTGAAGGGAGGGACAGCCTCACCGGGGAGCTGTTTTTT. Its protein is CSVEGRDSLTGELFF.

V is TRBV6-1 and J is TRBJ1-1, with a possible D match to TRBD1 (6 bases). The CDR3 is 13 amino acids. V shed 9 bases and J shed 6 bases, with 17 bases lying between them. Per germline, CDR1 MNHNS and CDR2 SASEGT. CDR3 amino acids: CASKTGPPAEAFF. The CDR3 region has the DNA TGTGCCAGTAAGACAGGACCCCCCGCTGAAGCTTTCTTT.

The rearrangement uses TRBV7-7 and TRBJ2-2; 9 positions agree with TRBD2. Trimming at V came to 5 bases and at J to 4 bases, leaving 11 bases not matched to a gene. The CDR3 contains 17 residues. Per germline, CDR1 SSHAT and CDR2 FNYEAQ (reference sequence). This chain's CDR3 is CASSEGAAGGSTGELFF. DNA of the CDR3: TGTGCCAGCAGCGAGGGGGCAGCGGGGGGCTCCACCGGGGAGCTGTTTTTT.

On this clone: Additional DNA sequences in this sample encode the identical CDR3. The chain carries TRBV6-5 and TRBJ1-5; no clear D gene. V gave up 6 bases and J gave up 0 bases, with 9 bases separating them. This CDR3 is 14 amino acids long. Germline CDR1 reads MNHEY; CDR2 reads SVGAGI. The CDR3 region is CASRTGSSNQPQHF. Here the CDR3 DNA reads TGTGCCAGCAGAACCGGGAGTAGCAATCAGCCCCAGCATTTT.

In this sample, this clone turned up a few times. The rearrangement joins TRBV5-6 to TRBJ2-2; 9 bases are shared with TRBD1. This CDR3 is 17 amino acids long. The J segment lost 0 bases and the V segment lost 2 bases, leaving 5 bases of the junction unmatched. Germline V gene data show CDR1 as SGHDT and CDR2 as YYEEEE. CDR3 in amino acids: CASSLGQGFANTGELFF. The CDR3, as DNA: TGTGCCAGCAGCTTAGGACAGGGGTTCGCGAACACCGGGGAGCTGTTTTTT.

The V and J genes are TRBV29-1 and TRBJ1-2; D remains unclear. V was cut by 7 bases and J by 0 bases, with 12 bases left in between. CDR3 length: 13 amino acids. Germline-derived CDR1 and CDR2 are SQVTM and ANQGSEA. CDR3 sequence reads: CSAPEVSNYGYTF. DNA of the CDR3: TGCAGCGCTCCAGAGGTCTCTAACTATGGCTACACCTTC. Full variable domain (outside the CDR3, taken from reference TRBV29-1 and TRBJ1-2): SAVISQKPSRDICQRGTSLTIQCQVDSQVTMMFWYRQQPGQSLTLIATANQGSEATYESGFVIDKFPISRPNLTFSTLTVSNMSPEDSSIYLCSAPEVSNYGYTFGSGTRLTVV.

This CDR3 is CASSPQVGTSDEQYF. CDR3 bases: TGTGCCAGCAGTCCTCAGGTCGGGACAAGCGACGAGCAGTACTTC. The genes are TRBV27 and TRBJ2-7; D is possibly TRBD1 (6 bases). Trimming pared 5 bases from V and 5 bases from J, leaving 19 bases between. This CDR3 contains 15 residues. Germline V gene sequence: CDR1 MNHEY, CDR2 SMNVEV (reference sequence).

The chain combines TRBV28 with TRBJ2-7, with TRBD1 matching over 7 bases. The germline V gene encodes CDR1 MDHEN and CDR2 SYDVKM. V dropped 5 bases and J dropped 6; count of bases not matched to a gene: 13. The CDR3 sequence is 15 residues long. CDR3 sequence: CASSLQTGWLFEQYF. DNA for the CDR3: TGTGCCAGCAGTCTCCAGACAGGGTGGCTTTTCGAGCAGTACTTC.

V usage is TRBV6-5 and J usage is TRBJ2-1; 8 positions agree with TRBD1. The CDR3 length is 14 residues. With 5 bases clipped from V and 8 bases from J, the junction kept 8 bases outside the gene matches. The V gene's germline CDR1 is MNHEY and CDR2 SVGAGI. The CDR3 region is CASSTRQGIDEQFF. The CDR3 coding sequence is TGTGCCAGCAGTACCAGACAGGGGATCGATGAGCAGTTCTTC.

This rearrangement joins TRBV15 to TRBJ2-3; a possible D gene is TRBD2 (5 bases). There are 14 residues in the CDR3. Trimming cost V 1 base and J 4 bases, with 9 bases left between them. Germline-derived CDR1 and CDR2 are LNHNV and YYDKDF (reference sequence). The CDR3 here is CATSRVAGPDTQYF. In DNA, the CDR3 is TGTGCCACCAGCAGAGTTGCGGGCCCAGATACGCAGTATTTT. The full variable domain, with the rest looked up from reference TRBV15 and TRBJ2-3, is DAMVIQNPRYQVTQFGKPVTLSCSQTLNHNVMYWYQQKSSQAPKLLFHYYDKDFNNEADTPDNFQSRRPNTSFCFLDIRSPGLGDTAMYLCATSRVAGPDTQYFGPGTRLTVL.

A single count supports this clone. V is TRBV4-2 and J is TRBJ2-2, with D maybe TRBD2 (5 bases). Germline CDR1 reads LGHNA; CDR2 reads YNFKEQ. V was shortened by 2 bases and J by 4 bases, with 11 bases between the two germline ends. The CDR3 sequence is 15 residues long. The CDR3 DNA reads TGTGCCAGCAGCCAACTAAGCGGAACCACCGGGGAGCTGTTTTTT. Residues: CASSQLSGTTGELFF.

The rearrangement links TRBV20-1 to TRBJ2-2; the D is unclear. The CDR3 covers 11 residues. With 3 bases removed from V and 5 bases from J, the gap between germline ends came to 4 bases. Germline lookup yields CDR1 DFQATT and CDR2 SNEGSKA (reference sequence). This CDR3 reads CSASGTGELFF. The CDR3 DNA follows: TGCAGTGCTAGCGGGACCGGGGAGCTGTTTTTT.

This clone was seen more than once but under ten times. The chain combines TRBV19 with TRBJ2-3; D may be TRBD2 (5 bases). Trimming stripped 5 bases from V and 0 bases from J, with 12 bases between. Germline CDR1 is LNHDA and CDR2 is SQIVND (reference sequence). This CDR3 has 15 amino acids. CDR3 sequence: CASSPGRLSTDTQYF. The CDR3 region has the DNA TGTGCCAGTAGTCCGGGGAGACTTAGCACAGATACGCAGTATTTT. The whole variable domain, remainder taken from reference TRBV19 and TRBJ2-3, is DGGITQSPKYLFRKEGQNVTLSCEQNLNHDAMYWYRQDPGQGLRLIYYSQIVNDFQKGDIAEGYSVSREKKESFPLTVTSAQKNPTAFYLCASSPGRLSTDTQYFGPGTRLTVL.

The rearrangement links TRBV4-1 to TRBJ2-5; 8 bases fit TRBD1. TRBJ2-7 explains the end of the DNA better; the J call may be wrong. This CDR3 contains 16 residues. From germline, CDR1 is MGHRA and CDR2 YSYEKL. The DNA for the CDR3 is TGCGCCAGCAGCCAAGGGTCCGGGACAGGTGGATACGAGCAGTACTTC. Translating gives CASSQGSGTGGYEQYF.

This clone was seen a handful of times. The chain is built from TRBV6-1 and TRBJ2-1, with 10 bases fitting TRBD1. Germline CDR1 reads MNHNS; CDR2 reads SASEGT. After removal of 6 bases from V and 4 bases from J, the junction contained 6 bases not matched to a gene. This CDR3 contains 15 residues. The CDR3 DNA sequence: TGTGCCAGCAGGGTCCGACAGGGGGCTTACAATGAGCAGTTCTTC. Amino acids: CASRVRQGAYNEQFF.

The V and J genes are TRBV6-6 and TRBJ1-5; TRBD1 is a possible D gene (5 bases). This CDR3 contains 14 residues. V lost 3 bases and J 5 bases, leaving 11 bases between the germline ends. CDR1 is MNHNY and CDR2 is SVGAGI in the germline V gene (reference sequence). CDR3: CASSYRTRDQPQHF. DNA for the CDR3: TGTGCCAGCAGTTATAGGACAAGAGATCAGCCCCAGCATTTT.